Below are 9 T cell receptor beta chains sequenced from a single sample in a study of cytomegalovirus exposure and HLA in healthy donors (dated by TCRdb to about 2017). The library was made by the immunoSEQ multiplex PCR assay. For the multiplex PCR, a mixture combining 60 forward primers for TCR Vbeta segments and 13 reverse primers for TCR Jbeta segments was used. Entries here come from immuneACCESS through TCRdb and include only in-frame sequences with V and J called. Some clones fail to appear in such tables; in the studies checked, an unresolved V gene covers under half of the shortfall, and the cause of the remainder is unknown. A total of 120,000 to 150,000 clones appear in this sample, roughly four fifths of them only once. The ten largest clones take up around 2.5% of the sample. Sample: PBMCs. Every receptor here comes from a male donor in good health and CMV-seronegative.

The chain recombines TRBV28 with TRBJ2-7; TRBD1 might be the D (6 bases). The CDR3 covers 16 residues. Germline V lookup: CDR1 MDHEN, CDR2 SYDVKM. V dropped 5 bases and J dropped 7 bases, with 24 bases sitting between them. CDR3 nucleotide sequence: TGTGCCAGCAGTGTCCCGACCGGGACACCCCTAAGGGAGCAGTACTTC. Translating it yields CASSVPTGTPLREQYF. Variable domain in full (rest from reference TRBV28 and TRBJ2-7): DVKVTQSSRYLVKRTGEKVFLECVQDMDHENMFWYRQDPGLGLRLIYFSYDVKMKEKGDIPEGYSVSREKKERFSLILESASTNQTSMYLCASSVPTGTPLREQYFGPGTRLTVT.

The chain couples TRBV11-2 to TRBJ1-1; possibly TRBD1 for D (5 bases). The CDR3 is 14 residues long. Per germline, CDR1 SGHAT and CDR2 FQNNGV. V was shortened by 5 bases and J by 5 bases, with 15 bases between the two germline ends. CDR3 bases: TGTGCCAGCAGCGTCAGGGCGCCGGGTACTGAAGCTTTCTTT. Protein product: CASSVRAPGTEAFF.

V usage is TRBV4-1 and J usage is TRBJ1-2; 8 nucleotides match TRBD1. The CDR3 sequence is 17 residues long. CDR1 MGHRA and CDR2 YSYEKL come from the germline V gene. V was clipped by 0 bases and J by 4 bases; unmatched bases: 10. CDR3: CASSQDTTSGGAYGYTF. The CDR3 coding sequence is TGCGCCAGCAGCCAAGATACTACGTCAGGGGGCGCCTATGGCTACACCTTC.

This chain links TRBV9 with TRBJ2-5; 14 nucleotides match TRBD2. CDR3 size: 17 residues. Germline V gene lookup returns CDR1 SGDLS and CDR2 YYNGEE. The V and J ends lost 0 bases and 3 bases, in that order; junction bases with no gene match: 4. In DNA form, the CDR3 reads TGTGCCAGCAGCGTAGGGGGACTAGCGGGAGCAGAAGAGACCCAGTACTTC. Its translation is CASSVGGLAGAEETQYF. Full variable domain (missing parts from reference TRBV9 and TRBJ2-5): DSGVTQTPKHLITATGQRVTLRCSPRSGDLSVYWYQQSLDQGLQFLIQYYNGEERAKGNILERFSAQQFPDLHSELNLSSLELGDSALYFCASSVGGLAGAEETQYFGPGTRLLVL.

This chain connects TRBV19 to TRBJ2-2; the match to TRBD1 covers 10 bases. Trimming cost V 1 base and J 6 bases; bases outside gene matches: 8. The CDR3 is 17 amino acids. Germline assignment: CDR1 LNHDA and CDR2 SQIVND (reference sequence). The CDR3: CASSIGGGTGVAGELFF. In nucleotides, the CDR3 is TGTGCCAGTAGTATAGGCGGAGGGACAGGGGTTGCCGGGGAGCTGTTTTTT.

The CDR3 sequence: CAWSILDSSYEQYF. The CDR3, as DNA: TGTGCCTGGAGTATCCTGGACAGCTCCTACGAGCAGTACTTC. The rearrangement uses TRBV30 and TRBJ2-5; the D gene is possibly TRBD1 (6 bases). The J call may be faulty, since TRBJ2-7 better matches the DNA end. Looked up from germline, CDR1 is GTSNPN and CDR2 is SVGIG (reference sequence). The CDR3 is 14 amino acids.

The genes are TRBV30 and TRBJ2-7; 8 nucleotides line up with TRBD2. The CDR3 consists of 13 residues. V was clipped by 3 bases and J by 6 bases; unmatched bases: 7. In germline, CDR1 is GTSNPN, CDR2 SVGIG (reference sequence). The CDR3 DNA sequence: TGTGCCTGGAGCCACGGGGGGGTTTGCGAGCAGTACTTC. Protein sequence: CAWSHGGVCEQYF.

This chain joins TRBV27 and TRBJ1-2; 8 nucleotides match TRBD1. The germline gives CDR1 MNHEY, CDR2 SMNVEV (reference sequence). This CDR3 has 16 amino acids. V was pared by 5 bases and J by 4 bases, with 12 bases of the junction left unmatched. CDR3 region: CASSPPRSDRGYGYTF. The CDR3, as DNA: TGTGCCAGCAGTCCCCCCCGGTCCGACAGGGGCTATGGCTACACCTTC.

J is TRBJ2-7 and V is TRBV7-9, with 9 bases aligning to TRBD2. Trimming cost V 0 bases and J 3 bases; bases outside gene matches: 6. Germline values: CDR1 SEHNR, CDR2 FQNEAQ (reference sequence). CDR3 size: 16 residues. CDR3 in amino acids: CASSLAAGGTYYEQYF. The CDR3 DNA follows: TGTGCCAGCAGCTTAGCTGCGGGAGGGACCTACTACGAGCAGTACTTC.